This T cell receptor beta chain was sequenced in a study of blood T cell repertoires in COVID-19. Study details: Specimens from acute and convalescent COVID-19 originated in the United States, Italy and Spain.

Authors' processing steps: Amplification of reference gene primers provided the estimated nucleated cell counts. TCRdb's table, derived via immunoSEQ multiplex PCR, lists solely in-frame clones and lacks some. V and J calls plus clone size are reproduced from that table; the DNA served to infer D and trimming. The sample has 240,000 or so clones; approximately 90% are singletons. Source material: peripheral blood. The sequence was obtained from a man in his sixties who had recovered from COVID-19.

In DNA form, the CDR3 reads TGTGCCACCAGCAGAGTGTCCAGCGGGGTCGGTGAGCAGTTCTTC. Amino acid sequence: CATSRVSSGVGEQFF. This chain connects TRBV15 to TRBJ2-1; 7 bases align to TRBD2. The CDR3 has 15 amino acids. The V and J ends lost 1 base and 9 bases, in that order; junction bases with no gene match: 9. The germline CDR1 and CDR2 sequences are LNHNV and YYDKDF (reference sequence).